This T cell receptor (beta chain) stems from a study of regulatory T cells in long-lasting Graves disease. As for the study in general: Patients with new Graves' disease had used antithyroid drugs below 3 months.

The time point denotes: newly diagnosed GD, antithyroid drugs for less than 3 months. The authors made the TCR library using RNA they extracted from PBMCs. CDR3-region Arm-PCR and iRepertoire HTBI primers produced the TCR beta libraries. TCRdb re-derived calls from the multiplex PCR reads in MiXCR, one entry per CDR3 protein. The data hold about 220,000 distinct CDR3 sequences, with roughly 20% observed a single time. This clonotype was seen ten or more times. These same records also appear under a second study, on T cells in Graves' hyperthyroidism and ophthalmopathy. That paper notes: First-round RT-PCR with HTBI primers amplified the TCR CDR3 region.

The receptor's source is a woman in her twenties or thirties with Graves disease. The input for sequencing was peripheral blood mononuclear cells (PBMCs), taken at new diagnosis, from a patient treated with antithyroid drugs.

CDR3 residues: CAWSAGSRTDTQYF. The CDR3 DNA is TGTGCCTGGAGTGCTGGTAGCCGGACAGATACGCAGTATTTT. The chain uses TRBV30 and TRBJ2-3; D not certain. The germline V gene has CDR1 GTSNPN and CDR2 SVGIG (reference sequence). CDR3 size: 14 residues. Trimming took 1 base from V and 3 from J, leaving 11 bases between them.